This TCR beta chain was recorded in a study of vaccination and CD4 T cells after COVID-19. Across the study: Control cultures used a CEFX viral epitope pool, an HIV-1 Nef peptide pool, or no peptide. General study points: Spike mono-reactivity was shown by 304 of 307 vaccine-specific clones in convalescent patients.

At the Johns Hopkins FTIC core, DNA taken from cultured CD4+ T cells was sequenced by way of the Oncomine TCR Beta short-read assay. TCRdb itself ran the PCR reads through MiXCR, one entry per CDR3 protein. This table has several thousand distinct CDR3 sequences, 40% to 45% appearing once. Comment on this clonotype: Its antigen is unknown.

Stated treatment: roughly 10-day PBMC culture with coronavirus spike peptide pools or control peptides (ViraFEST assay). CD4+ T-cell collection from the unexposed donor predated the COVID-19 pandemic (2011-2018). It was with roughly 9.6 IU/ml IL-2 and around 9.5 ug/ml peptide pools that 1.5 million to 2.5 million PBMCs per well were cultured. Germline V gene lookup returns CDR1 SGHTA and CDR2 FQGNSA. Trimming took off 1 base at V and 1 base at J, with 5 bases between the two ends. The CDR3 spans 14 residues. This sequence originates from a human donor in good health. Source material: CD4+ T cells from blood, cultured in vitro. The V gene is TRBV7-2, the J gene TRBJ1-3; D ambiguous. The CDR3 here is CASSLVGSGNTIYF. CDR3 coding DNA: TGTGCCAGCAGCTTAGTAGGGTCTGGAAACACCATATATTTT.